The subject of this entry is one TCR beta chain. Its antigen remains unknown. The data originate from a study of cytomegalovirus exposure and HLA in healthy donors. Study findings and constraints: Sequencing depth across donors, presence/absence analyses assumed, was roughly uniform. Most subjects' HLA-A and HLA-B alleles were reportedly predicted from TCR beta sequences.

Primers for the PCR totalled 60 Vbeta and 13 Jbeta. This table comes from immunoSEQ multiplex PCR, and its TCRdb copy is limited to in-frame clones, with some not included. Seen here are around 200,000 clones, around 70% observed once, and the top ten hold 2.9%. Likely unrecorded immune exposures existed in these nominally healthy donors. The germline V gene encodes CDR1 SGDLS and CDR2 YYNGEE. With 0 bases clipped from V and 4 bases from J, the junction kept 7 bases outside the gene matches. This CDR3 contains 16 residues. This clonotype was obtained from a male donor in good health and CMV-seronegative. Sequencing input: PBMCs. The chain couples TRBV9 to TRBJ1-2, with 9 positions matching TRBD1. Here the CDR3 reads CASSVGNRGLSYGYTF. CDR3 DNA: TGTGCCAGCAGCGTAGGGAACAGGGGGCTTAGCTATGGCTACACCTTC.